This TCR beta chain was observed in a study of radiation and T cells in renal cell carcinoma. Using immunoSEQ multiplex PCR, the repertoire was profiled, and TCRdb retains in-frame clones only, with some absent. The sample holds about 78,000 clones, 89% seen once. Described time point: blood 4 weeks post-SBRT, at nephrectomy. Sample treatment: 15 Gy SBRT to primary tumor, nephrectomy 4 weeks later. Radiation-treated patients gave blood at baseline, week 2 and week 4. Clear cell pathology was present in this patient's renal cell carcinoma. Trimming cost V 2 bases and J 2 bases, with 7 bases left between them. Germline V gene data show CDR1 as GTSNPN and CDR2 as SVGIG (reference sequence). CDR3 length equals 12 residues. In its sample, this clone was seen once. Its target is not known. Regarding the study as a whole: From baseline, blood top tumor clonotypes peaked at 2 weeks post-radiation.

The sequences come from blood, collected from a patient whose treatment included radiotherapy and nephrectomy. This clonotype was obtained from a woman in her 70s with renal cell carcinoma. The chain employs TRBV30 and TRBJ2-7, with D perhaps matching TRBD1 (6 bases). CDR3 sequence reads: CAWSRTAYEQYF. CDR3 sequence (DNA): TGTGCCTGGAGTAGGACAGCCTACGAGCAGTACTTC.